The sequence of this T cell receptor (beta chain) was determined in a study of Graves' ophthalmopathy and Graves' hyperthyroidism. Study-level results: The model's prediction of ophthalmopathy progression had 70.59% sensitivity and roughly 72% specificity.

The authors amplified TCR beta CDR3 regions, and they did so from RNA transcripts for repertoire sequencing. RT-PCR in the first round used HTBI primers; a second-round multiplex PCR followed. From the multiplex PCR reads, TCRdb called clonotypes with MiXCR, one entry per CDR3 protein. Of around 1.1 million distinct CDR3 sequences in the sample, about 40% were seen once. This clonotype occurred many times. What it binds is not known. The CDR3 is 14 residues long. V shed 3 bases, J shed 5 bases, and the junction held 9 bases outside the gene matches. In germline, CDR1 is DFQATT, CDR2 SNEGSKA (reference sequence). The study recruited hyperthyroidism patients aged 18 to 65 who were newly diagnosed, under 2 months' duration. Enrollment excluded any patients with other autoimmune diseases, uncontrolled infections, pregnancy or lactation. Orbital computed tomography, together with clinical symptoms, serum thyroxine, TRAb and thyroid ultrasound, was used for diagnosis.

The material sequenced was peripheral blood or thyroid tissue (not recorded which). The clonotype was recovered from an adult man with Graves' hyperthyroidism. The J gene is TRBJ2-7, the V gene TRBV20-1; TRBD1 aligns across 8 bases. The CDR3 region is CSASPAGGYDEQYF. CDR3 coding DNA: TGCAGTGCTAGTCCGGCAGGGGGCTACGACGAGCAGTACTTC.